This paragraph covers one TCR beta chain sequence. As processed by the authors: Cell counts per sample came from amplifying reference gene primers. Data came from immunoSEQ multiplex PCR; TCRdb stores just in-frame clones and leaves some out. D and trimming come from the DNA, and the V and J calls and clone size come from that table. This sample has about 210,000 clones, with around four fifths found just once. Germline CDR1 SGHVS, CDR2 FQNEAQ. Trimming pared 5 bases from V and 3 bases from J, leaving 23 bases between. This CDR3 contains 17 residues. These data originate in a study of blood T cell repertoires in COVID-19. Study details: Sites in the United States, Italy and Spain provided acute and convalescent COVID-19 samples. From T cells, B-cell-depleted T cells, or PBMCs came the material, which was cDNA or gDNA.

The chain employs TRBV7-8 and TRBJ2-7; weak D call: TRBD1 (5 bases). The sample consisted of peripheral blood. The TCR originated in a woman aged 45 to 65 with acute or convalescent COVID-19. CDR3 sequence (DNA): TGTGCCAGCAGCGGGTGGGTAGTTACAGGTCACAGCTACGAGCAGTACTTC. It translates to CASSGWVVTGHSYEQYF.